This passage covers 3 T cell receptor beta chains from one sample sequenced in a study of Ad26.COV2.S vaccination and SARS-CoV-2 variants. Using immunoSEQ multiplex PCR, the repertoire was profiled, and TCRdb retains in-frame clones only, with some absent. Of around 370,000 clones listed, approximately 85% are singletons. The treatment is: roughly 18 received Ad26.COV2.S at low or high dose, single or two shots; 5 received placebo; per-sample allocation not given. Sample collection was performed on day 63 after the first vaccine or placebo injection. Sequencing used peripheral blood, obtained in a trial of Ad26.COV2.S vaccine versus placebo. These receptors all come from a person aged 18 to 59 who received the Ad26.COV2.S COVID-19 vaccine or a placebo.

This clone turned up a few times. The gene calls are TRBV9 and TRBJ1-2, with D unresolved. The length of the CDR3 is 16 residues. With 0 bases removed from V and 4 bases from J, the gap between germline ends came to 16 bases. CDR1 is SGDLS, CDR2 YYNGEE, per germline. CDR3 in amino acids: CASSVGSSGLLYGYTF. DNA for the CDR3: TGTGCCAGCAGCGTAGGATCATCGGGATTGCTCTATGGCTACACCTTC.

There are a few counts of this clone. This sequence joins TRBV27 and TRBJ2-7; 7 nucleotides align to TRBD2. The CDR3 length is 15 residues. Per germline, CDR1 MNHEY and CDR2 SMNVEV (reference sequence). Trimming took 2 bases from V and 3 from J; bases not matched to a gene: 7. This CDR3 is CASSLKASGGYEQYF. In DNA, the CDR3 is TGTGCCAGCAGTTTAAAGGCCTCGGGAGGCTACGAGCAGTACTTC.

The rearrangement joins TRBV5-1 to TRBJ2-3; a possible D gene is TRBD2 (6 bases). The CDR3 runs 15 residues. The germline V gene encodes CDR1 SGHRS and CDR2 YFSETQ. Trimming left V 3 bases short and J 5 bases short, with 16 bases between. This chain's CDR3 is CASSSPGEGVDTQYF. CDR3 coding DNA: TGCGCCAGCAGCTCGCCGGGAGAAGGGGTAGATACGCAGTATTTT. Complete variable domain (other parts from reference TRBV5-1 and TRBJ2-3): KAGVTQTPRYLIKTRGQQVTLSCSPISGHRSVSWYQQTPGQGLQFLFEYFSETQRNKGNFPGRFSGRQFSNSRSEMNVSTLELGDSALYLCASSSPGEGVDTQYFGPGTRLTVL.